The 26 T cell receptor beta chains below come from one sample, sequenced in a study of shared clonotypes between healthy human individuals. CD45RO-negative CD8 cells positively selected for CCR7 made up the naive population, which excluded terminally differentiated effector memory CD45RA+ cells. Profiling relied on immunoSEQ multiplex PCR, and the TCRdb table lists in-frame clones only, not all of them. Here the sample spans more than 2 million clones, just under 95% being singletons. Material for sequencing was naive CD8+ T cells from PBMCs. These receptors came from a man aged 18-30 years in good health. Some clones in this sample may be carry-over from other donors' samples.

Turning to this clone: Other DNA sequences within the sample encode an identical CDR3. DNA for the CDR3: TGTGCCAGCAGCTCCAACACTGAAGCTTTCTTT. Its protein product is CASSSNTEAFF. This sequence joins TRBV11-2 and TRBJ1-1; D is uncertain. This CDR3 has 11 residues. Trimming cost V 4 bases and J 2 bases, with 2 bases left between them. Germline V gene lookup returns CDR1 SGHAT and CDR2 FQNNGV.

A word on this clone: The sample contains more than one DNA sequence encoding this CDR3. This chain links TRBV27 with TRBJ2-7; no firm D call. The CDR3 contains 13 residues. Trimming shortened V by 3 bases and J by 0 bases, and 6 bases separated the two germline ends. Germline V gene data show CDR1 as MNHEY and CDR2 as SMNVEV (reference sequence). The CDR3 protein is CASSFGYSYEQYF. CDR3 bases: TGTGCCAGCAGTTTTGGCTACTCCTACGAGCAGTACTTC.

The CDR3 loop is CAWSGYPGYTGELFF. The CDR3 DNA reads TGTGCCTGGAGTGGCTATCCGGGCTACACCGGGGAGCTGTTTTTT. The chain employs TRBV30 and TRBJ2-2; no reliable D call. Per the germline V gene, CDR1 is GTSNPN and CDR2 is SVGIG (reference sequence). V was cut by 1 base and J by 3 bases, with 12 bases left in between. CDR3 length equals 15 residues. Together with reference TRBV30 and TRBJ2-2, the CDR3 gives the full variable domain: SQTIHQWPATLVQPVGSPLSLECTVEGTSNPNLYWYRQAAGRGLQLLFYSVGIGQISSEVPQNLSASRPQDRQFILSSKKLLLSDSGFYLCAWSGYPGYTGELFFGEGSRLTVL.

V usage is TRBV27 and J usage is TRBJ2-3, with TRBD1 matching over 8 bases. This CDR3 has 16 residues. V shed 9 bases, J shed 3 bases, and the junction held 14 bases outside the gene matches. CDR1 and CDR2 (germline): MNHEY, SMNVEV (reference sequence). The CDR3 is CASYDRGFRGTDTQYF. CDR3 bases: TGTGCCAGTTATGACAGGGGTTTTCGGGGTACAGATACGCAGTATTTT.

The DNA for the CDR3 is TGCGCCAGCAGCCACGACGCTAACTATGGCTACACCTTC. Translated: CASSHDANYGYTF. The gene calls are TRBV4-1 and TRBJ1-2; D is undetermined. The V gene lost 3 bases and the J gene lost 0 bases, with 5 bases spanning the gap. The CDR3 loop spans 13 amino acids. Germline CDR1 reads MGHRA; CDR2 reads YSYEKL.

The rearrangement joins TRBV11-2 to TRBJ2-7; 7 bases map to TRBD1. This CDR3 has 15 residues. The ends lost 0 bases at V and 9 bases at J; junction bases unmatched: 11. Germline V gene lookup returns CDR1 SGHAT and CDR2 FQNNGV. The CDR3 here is CASSLDKWDSAGQYF. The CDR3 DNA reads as TGTGCCAGCAGCTTAGATAAGTGGGACAGTGCCGGGCAGTACTTC.

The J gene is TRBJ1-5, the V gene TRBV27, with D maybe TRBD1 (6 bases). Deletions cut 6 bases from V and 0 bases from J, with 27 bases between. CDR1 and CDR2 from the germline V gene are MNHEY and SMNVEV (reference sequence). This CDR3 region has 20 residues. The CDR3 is CASRAGSGTLEYYSNQPQHF. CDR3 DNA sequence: TGTGCCAGCAGGGCTGGCAGCGGGACACTCGAGTATTATAGCAATCAGCCCCAGCATTTT.

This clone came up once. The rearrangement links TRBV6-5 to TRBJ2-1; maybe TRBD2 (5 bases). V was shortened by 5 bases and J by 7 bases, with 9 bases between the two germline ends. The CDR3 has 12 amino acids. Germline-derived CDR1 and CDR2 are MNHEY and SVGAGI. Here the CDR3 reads CASSVPGNEQFF. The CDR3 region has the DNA TGTGCCAGCAGTGTGCCGGGGAATGAGCAGTTCTTC.

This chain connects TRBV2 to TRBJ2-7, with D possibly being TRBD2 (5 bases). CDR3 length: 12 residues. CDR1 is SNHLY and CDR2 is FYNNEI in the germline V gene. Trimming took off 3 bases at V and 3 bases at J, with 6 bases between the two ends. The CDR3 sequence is CASSEEVYEQYF. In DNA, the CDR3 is TGTGCCAGCAGTGAGGAGGTCTACGAGCAGTACTTC.

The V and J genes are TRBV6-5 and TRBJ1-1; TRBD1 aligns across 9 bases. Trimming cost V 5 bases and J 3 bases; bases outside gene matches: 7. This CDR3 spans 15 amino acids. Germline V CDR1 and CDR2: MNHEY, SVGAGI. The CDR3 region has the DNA TGTGCCAGCAGTAAACCACAGGGGGCAGACACTGAAGCTTTCTTT. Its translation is CASSKPQGADTEAFF.

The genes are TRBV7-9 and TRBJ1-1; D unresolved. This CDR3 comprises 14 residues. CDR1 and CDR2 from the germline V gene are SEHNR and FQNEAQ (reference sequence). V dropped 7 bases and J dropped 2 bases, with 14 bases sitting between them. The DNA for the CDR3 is TGTGCCAGCATCCGGGGATGGGAAAACACTGAAGCTTTCTTT. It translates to CASIRGWENTEAFF.

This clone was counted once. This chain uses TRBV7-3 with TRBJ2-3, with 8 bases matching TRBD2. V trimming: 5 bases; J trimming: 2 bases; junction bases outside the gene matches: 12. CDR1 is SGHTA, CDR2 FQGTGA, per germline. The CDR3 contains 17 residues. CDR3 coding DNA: TGTGCCAGCAGCCTATCCGGGACTAGAACGCACACAGATACGCAGTATTTT. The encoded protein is CASSLSGTRTHTDTQYF. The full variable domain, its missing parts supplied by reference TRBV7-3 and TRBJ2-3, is GAGVSQTPSNKVTEKGKYVELRCDPISGHTALYWYRQSLGQGPEFLIYFQGTGAADDSGLPNDRFFAVRPEGSVSTLKIQRTERGDSAVYLCASSLSGTRTHTDTQYFGPGTRLTVL.

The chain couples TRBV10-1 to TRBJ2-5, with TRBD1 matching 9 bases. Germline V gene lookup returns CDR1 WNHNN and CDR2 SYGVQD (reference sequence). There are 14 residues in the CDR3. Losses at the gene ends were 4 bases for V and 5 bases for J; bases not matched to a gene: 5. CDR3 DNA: TGCGCCAGCAGTGGCGGGACAGGGAGGGAGACCCAGTACTTC. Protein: CASSGGTGRETQYF.

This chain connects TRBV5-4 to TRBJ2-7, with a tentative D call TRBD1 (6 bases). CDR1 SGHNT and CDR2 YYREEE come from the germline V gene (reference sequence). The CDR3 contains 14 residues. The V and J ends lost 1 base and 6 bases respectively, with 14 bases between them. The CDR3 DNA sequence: TGTGCCAGCAGCTTGAAGCAGGGGCGGGCCGAGCAGTACTTC. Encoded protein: CASSLKQGRAEQYF.

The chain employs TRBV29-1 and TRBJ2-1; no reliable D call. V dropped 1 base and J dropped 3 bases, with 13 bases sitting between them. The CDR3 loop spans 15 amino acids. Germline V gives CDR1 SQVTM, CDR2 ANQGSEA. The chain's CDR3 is CSVEGSVSYYNEQFF. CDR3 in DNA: TGCAGCGTTGAAGGGTCAGTATCGTACTACAATGAGCAGTTCTTC.

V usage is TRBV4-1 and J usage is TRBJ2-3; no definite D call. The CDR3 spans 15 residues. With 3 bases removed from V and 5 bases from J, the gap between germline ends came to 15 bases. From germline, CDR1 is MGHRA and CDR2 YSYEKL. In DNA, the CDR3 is TGCGCCAGCAGCCACCCCCCCATAACAGAAGATACGCAGTATTTT. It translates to CASSHPPITEDTQYF.

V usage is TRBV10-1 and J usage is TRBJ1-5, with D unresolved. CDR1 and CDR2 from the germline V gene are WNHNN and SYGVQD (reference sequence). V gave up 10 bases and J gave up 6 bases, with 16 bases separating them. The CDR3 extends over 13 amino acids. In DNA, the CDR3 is TGCGCCAACAACCTGTCCCTACCTCAGCCCCAGCATTTT. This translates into CANNLSLPQPQHF.

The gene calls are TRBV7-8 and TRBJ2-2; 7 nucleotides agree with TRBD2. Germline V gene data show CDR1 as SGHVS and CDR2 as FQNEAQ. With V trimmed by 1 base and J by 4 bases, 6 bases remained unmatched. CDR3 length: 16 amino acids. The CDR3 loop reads CASSLEWRESTGELFF. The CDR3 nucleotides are TGTGCCAGCAGCTTAGAATGGCGGGAGAGCACCGGGGAGCTGTTTTTT.

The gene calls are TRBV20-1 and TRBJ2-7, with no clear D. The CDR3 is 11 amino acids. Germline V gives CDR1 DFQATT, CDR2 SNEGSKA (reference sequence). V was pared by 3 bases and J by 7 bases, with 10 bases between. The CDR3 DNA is TGCAGTGCTAGTTCCGGGCTAGAGCAGTACTTC. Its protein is CSASSGLEQYF.

CDR3 nucleotides: TGTGCCAGTAGTCCAACGACTAGCGGGAGCTACGAGCAGTACTTC. Translated, it gives CASSPTTSGSYEQYF. This rearrangement joins TRBV19 to TRBJ2-7, with 12 bases fitting TRBD2. CDR1 is LNHDA, CDR2 SQIVND, per germline (reference sequence). V lost 5 bases to trimming and J lost 3 bases; unmatched junction nucleotides: 5. There are 15 residues in the CDR3.

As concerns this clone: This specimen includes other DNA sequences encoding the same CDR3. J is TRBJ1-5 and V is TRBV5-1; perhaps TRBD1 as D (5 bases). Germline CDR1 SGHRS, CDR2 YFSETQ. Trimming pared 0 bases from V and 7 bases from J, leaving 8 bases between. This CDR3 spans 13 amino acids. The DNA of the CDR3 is TGCGCCAGCAGCTTGGTGGGGGGACAGCCCCAGCATTTT. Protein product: CASSLVGGQPQHF.

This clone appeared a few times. The CDR3 is CAWSEGEAFF. CDR3 coding DNA: TGTGCCTGGAGTGAGGGTGAAGCTTTCTTT. The chain is built from TRBV30 and TRBJ1-1, with no clear D. This CDR3 comprises 10 residues. In germline, CDR1 is GTSNPN, CDR2 SVGIG (reference sequence). V was cut by 1 base and J by 7 bases, with 4 bases left in between.

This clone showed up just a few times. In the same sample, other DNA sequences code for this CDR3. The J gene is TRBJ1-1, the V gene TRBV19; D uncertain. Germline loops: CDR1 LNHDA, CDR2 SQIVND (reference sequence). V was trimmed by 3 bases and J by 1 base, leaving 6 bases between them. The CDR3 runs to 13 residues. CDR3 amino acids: CASSIMENTEAFF. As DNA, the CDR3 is TGTGCCAGTAGTATCATGGAGAACACTGAAGCTTTCTTT. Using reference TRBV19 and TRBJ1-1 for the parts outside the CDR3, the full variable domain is DGGITQSPKYLFRKEGQNVTLSCEQNLNHDAMYWYRQDPGQGLRLIYYSQIVNDFQKGDIAEGYSVSREKKESFPLTVTSAQKNPTAFYLCASSIMENTEAFFGQGTRLTVV.

This CDR3 reads CASSLGVAGGENEQYF. CDR3 in DNA: TGTGCCAGCAGCTTAGGGGTAGCGGGAGGAGAGAACGAGCAGTACTTC. The chain combines TRBV7-7 with TRBJ2-5, with 10 nucleotides matching TRBD2. Judging by the DNA end, TRBJ2-7 fits better; the J call may be wrong. The CDR3 loop spans 16 amino acids. The V gene's germline CDR1 is SSHAT and CDR2 FNYEAQ (reference sequence).

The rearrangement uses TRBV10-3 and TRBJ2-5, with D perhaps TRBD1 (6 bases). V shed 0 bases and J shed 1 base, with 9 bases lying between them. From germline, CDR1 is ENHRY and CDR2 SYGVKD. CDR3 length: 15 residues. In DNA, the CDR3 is TGTGCCATCAGTGAGTCAGTAGGGGGCCAAGAGACCCAGTACTTC. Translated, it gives CAISESVGGQETQYF.

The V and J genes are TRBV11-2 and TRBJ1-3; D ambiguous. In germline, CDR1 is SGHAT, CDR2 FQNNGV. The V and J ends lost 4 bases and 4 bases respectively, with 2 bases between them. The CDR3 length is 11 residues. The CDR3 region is CASSSGNTIYF. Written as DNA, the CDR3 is TGTGCCAGCAGCTCCGGAAACACCATATATTTT.